One sample yielded the 18 T cell receptor beta chains listed below, sequenced in a study of control samples from healthy donors and cancer patients. The assay was immunoSEQ multiplex PCR, and TCRdb's table has in-frame clones only and misses some. The profile shows tens of thousands of clones, approximately 86% of them singletons. Sequencing used PBMCs. These receptors came from a woman between 50 and 59 years old with lung cancer.

V is TRBV19 and J is TRBJ1-1; D is unresolved. The V gene's germline CDR1 is LNHDA and CDR2 SQIVND (reference sequence). The CDR3 runs 13 residues. The V gene lost 5 bases and the J gene lost 0 bases, with 7 bases spanning the gap. CDR3 bases: TGTGCCAGTAGTGCTCGGATGAACACTGAAGCTTTCTTT. This codes for CASSARMNTEAFF.

The chain recombines TRBV7-2 with TRBJ1-1; no firm D call. Between the trimmed V and J ends, which lost 1 base and 0 bases, there was a span of 12 bases. CDR3 length: 16 amino acids. CDR1 and CDR2 from the germline V gene are SGHTA and FQGNSA. CDR3 in amino acids: CASSLVGSQLNTEAFF. The CDR3 nucleotides read TGTGCCAGCAGCTTAGTAGGTTCCCAACTGAACACTGAAGCTTTCTTT.

This clone was seen only a few times. The V call is TRBV11-3, the J call TRBJ2-2; 9 nucleotides agree with TRBD2. CDR3 length: 20 residues. Losses at the gene ends were 5 bases for V and 3 bases for J; bases not matched to a gene: 19. Germline-derived CDR1 and CDR2 are SGHNT and YENEEA. DNA of the CDR3: TGTGCCAGCAGCCCCTCCTTGTACTATAGAGCGGGGGGTCACACCGGGGAGCTGTTTTTT. As protein: CASSPSLYYRAGGHTGELFF.

V gene TRBV4-2 combines with J gene TRBJ2-7, with 14 bases fitting TRBD2. J gave up 1 base and V 4 bases, and 9 bases lay outside the gene matches. The CDR3 is 18 residues long. Per the germline V gene, CDR1 is LGHNA and CDR2 is YNFKEQ. The CDR3 nucleotides are TGTGCCAGCAGCCGCGCCGGGACTAGCGGGGGTCTTTCCTACGAGCAGTACTTC. Its translation: CASSRAGTSGGLSYEQYF.

The gene calls are TRBV13 and TRBJ1-4; no definite D call. V lost 7 bases to trimming and J lost 7 bases, with 19 bases between them. The CDR3 extends over 15 amino acids. Germline lookup yields CDR1 PRHDT and CDR2 FYEKMQ (reference sequence). The CDR3 DNA reads TGTGCCAGCACGAACTTTAACACCAAGGGTGAAAAACTGTTTTTT. This translates into CASTNFNTKGEKLFF.

The chain links TRBV7-2 to TRBJ2-1; no clear D. Trimming removed 5 bases at V and 3 bases at J, with 8 bases between. Germline CDR1 is SGHTA and CDR2 is FQGNSA. This CDR3 has 13 amino acids. Written as DNA, the CDR3 is TGTGCCAGCAGCCTTACCCTCTACAATGAGCAGTTCTTC. Translated: CASSLTLYNEQFF.

J is TRBJ1-1 and V is TRBV6-8; 8 bases are a match to TRBD1. Germline CDR1 and CDR2: MNHGY and SAAAGT. V was pared by 6 bases and J by 1 base, with 13 bases of the junction left unmatched. The CDR3 consists of 17 residues. The CDR3 sequence is CASSNINRGFENTEAFF. Written as DNA, the CDR3 is TGTGCCAGCAGCAATATTAACAGGGGGTTTGAGAACACTGAAGCTTTCTTT.

The gene calls are TRBV24-1 and TRBJ2-3; D is unclear. The V and J ends lost 4 bases and 7 bases respectively, with 11 bases between them. Germline CDR1 and CDR2: KGHDR and SFDVKD. The CDR3 is made up of 13 amino acids. The CDR3 DNA follows: TGTGCCACCAGTGAATCGCTAGACAATACGCAGTATTTT. As protein: CATSESLDNTQYF.

For the CDR3, the DNA is TGTGCCACCAGTGCCTTGACAGATACGCAGTATTTT. Its translation is CATSALTDTQYF. This rearrangement joins TRBV24-1 to TRBJ2-3; D call uncertain. V lost 5 bases, J lost 3 bases, and 5 bases lay in between. The CDR3 is 12 amino acids. Germline CDR1 KGHDR, CDR2 SFDVKD.

The CDR3: CASSRGQTISGANVLTF. DNA of the CDR3: TGTGCCAGCAGCCGGGGACAGACAATCTCTGGGGCCAACGTCCTGACTTTC. This chain uses TRBV27 with TRBJ2-6; 7 nucleotides line up with TRBD1. The junction had 8 bases not matched to a gene; V was cut back by 6 bases and J by 0 bases. Germline assignment: CDR1 MNHEY and CDR2 SMNVEV (reference sequence). CDR3 size: 17 residues.

V is TRBV27 and J is TRBJ1-2; D may be TRBD1 (5 bases). Per germline, CDR1 MNHEY and CDR2 SMNVEV (reference sequence). The V end lost 6 bases, the J end lost 0 bases, and 11 bases lay between the germline ends. There are 14 residues in the CDR3. CDR3 in DNA: TGTGCCAGCAGCACAGGCCGTGCTAACTATGGCTACACCTTC. Encoded protein: CASSTGRANYGYTF.

The gene calls are TRBV11-3 and TRBJ2-7; 7 bases map to TRBD2. V trimming: 5 bases; J trimming: 0 bases; junction bases outside the gene matches: 10. The CDR3 spans 16 residues. Germline CDR1 SGHNT, CDR2 YENEEA. The CDR3 DNA sequence: TGTGCCAGCAGCACCAGCGGGACTGTTAGCTCCTACGAGCAGTACTTC. Residues: CASSTSGTVSSYEQYF.

The V call is TRBV11-2, the J call TRBJ1-4, with a tentative D call TRBD1 (5 bases). CDR1 SGHAT and CDR2 FQNNGV come from the germline V gene. V lost 4 bases to trimming and J lost 2 bases, with 11 bases between them. This CDR3 comprises 15 residues. The CDR3 nucleotides read TGTGCCAGCAGCTGGGGGGGTGGGACTAATGAAAAACTGTTTTTT. Amino acid sequence: CASSWGGGTNEKLFF. Full variable domain (rest looked up from reference TRBV11-2 and TRBJ1-4): EAGVAQSPRYKIIEKRQSVAFWCNPISGHATLYWYQQILGQGPKLLIQFQNNGVVDDSQLPKDRFSAERLKGVDSTLKIQPAKLEDSAVYLCASSWGGGTNEKLFFGSGTQLSVL.

V gene TRBV6-6 combines with J gene TRBJ2-7, with TRBD2 matching over 9 bases. Per the germline V gene, CDR1 is MNHNY and CDR2 is SVGAGI (reference sequence). The length of the CDR3 is 15 residues. V lost 6 bases to trimming and J lost 2 bases; unmatched junction nucleotides: 8. The CDR3 region is CASSPESGGPYEQYF. CDR3 coding DNA: TGTGCCAGCAGCCCCGAGAGCGGGGGGCCCTACGAGCAGTACTTC.

This clone has only a few counts. The chain links TRBV12-3 or TRBV12-4 to TRBJ2-7, with 7 positions matching TRBD1. CDR3 length: 13 amino acids. The J segment lost 3 bases and the V segment lost 6 bases, leaving 5 bases of the junction unmatched. This CDR3 is CASSKTGFYEQYF. The CDR3 region has the DNA TGTGCCAGCAGCAAGACAGGGTTCTACGAGCAGTACTTC.

V gene TRBV6-5 combines with J gene TRBJ1-1, with D tentatively TRBD1 (6 bases). This CDR3 spans 16 amino acids. V gave up 0 bases and J gave up 3 bases, with 14 bases separating them. Germline values: CDR1 MNHEY, CDR2 SVGAGI. CDR3 amino acids: CASSYSGGLADTEAFF. The DNA for the CDR3 is TGTGCCAGCAGTTACTCTGGGGGGCTGGCCGACACTGAAGCTTTCTTT.

V usage is TRBV7-2 and J usage is TRBJ1-1; TRBD1 might be the D (6 bases). The V and J ends lost 5 bases and 1 base respectively, with 11 bases between them. CDR3 length: 14 residues. CDR1 SGHTA and CDR2 FQGNSA come from the germline V gene. CDR3 residues: CASSRGHSNTEAFF. CDR3 in DNA: TGTGCCAGCAGCCGGGGACATTCGAACACTGAAGCTTTCTTT.

This rearrangement joins TRBV10-3 to TRBJ1-5; the D is unclear. Trimming took off 6 bases at V and 0 bases at J, with 12 bases between the two ends. The CDR3 runs to 15 residues. Germline CDR1 ENHRY, CDR2 SYGVKD. The chain's CDR3 is CAISERTFSNQPQHF. Here the CDR3 DNA reads TGTGCCATCAGCGAAAGGACTTTTAGCAATCAGCCCCAGCATTTT.